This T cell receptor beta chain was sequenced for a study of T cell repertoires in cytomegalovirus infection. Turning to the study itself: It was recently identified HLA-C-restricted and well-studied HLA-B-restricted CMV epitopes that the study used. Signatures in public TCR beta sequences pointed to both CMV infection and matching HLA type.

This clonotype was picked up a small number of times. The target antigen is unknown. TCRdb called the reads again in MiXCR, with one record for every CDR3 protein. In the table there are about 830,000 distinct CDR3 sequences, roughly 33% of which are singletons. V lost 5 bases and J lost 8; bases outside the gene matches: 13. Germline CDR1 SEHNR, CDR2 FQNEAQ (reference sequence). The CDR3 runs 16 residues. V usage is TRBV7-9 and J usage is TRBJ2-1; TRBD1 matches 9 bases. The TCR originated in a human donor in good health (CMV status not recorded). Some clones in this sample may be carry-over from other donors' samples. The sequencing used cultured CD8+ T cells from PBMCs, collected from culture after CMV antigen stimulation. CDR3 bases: TGTGCCAGCAGCACGCGGGACAGGGCTCGATATCATGAGCAGTTCTTC. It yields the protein CASSTRDRARYHEQFF. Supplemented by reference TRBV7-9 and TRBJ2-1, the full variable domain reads DTGVSQNPRHKITKRGQNVTFRCDPISEHNRLYWYRQTLGQGPEFLTYFQNEAQLEKSRLLSDRFSAERPKGSFSTLEIQRTEQGDSAMYLCASSTRDRARYHEQFFGPGTRLTVL.